One and the same sample provided the 10 T cell receptor beta chains below, sequenced in a study of T-cell reconstitution after alpha-beta-depleted transplantation in children (dated by TCRdb to the mid-2010s). Libraries were made using PCR. The sequencer listed for this sample is Illumina HiSeq 2500. TCR libraries were prepared with molecular barcoding, using unique molecular identifiers to normalize TCRbeta repertoire quantification. Using fastp at Q25 and MiXCR, TCRdb reprocessed the public reads and kept productive beta chains. For every CDR3 protein sequence, its rows merge into one entry that carries the most common genes and DNA. The sample records 250,000 to 400,000 distinct CDR3 sequences, around 25% of which are singletons. The top ten hold roughly 11% of the sample. The intended sense of this specimen's treatment or condition label: allogeneic hematopoietic cell transplantation with graft depleted of TCRalphabeta T cells and CD19 B cells.

This sample comprised PBMCs, mostly from graft donor cells, obtained 180 days after TCRalphabeta/CD19-depleted stem cell transplant. The receptors come from a male patient under 18 who had a stem cell transplant for acute lymphoblastic leukemia, so the T cells may come from the graft donor.

This clonotype was observed a handful of times. The chain is built from TRBV29-1 and TRBJ2-1; D is possibly TRBD1 or TRBD2 (5 bases each). The CDR3 is 14 residues long. The V end lost 5 bases, the J end lost 7 bases, and 18 bases lay between the germline ends. Germline lookup yields CDR1 SQVTM and CDR2 ANQGSEA. CDR3 in amino acids: CSVLGREWGNEQFF. The CDR3 nucleotides are TGCAGCGTTTTAGGAAGGGAGTGGGGGAATGAGCAGTTCTTC.

A single count supports this clonotype. The chain links TRBV24-1 to TRBJ2-2; a possible D gene is TRBD2 (6 bases). The CDR3 sequence is 14 residues long. V was cut by 7 bases and J by 4 bases, with 12 bases left in between. CDR1 KGHDR and CDR2 SFDVKD come from the germline V gene. The CDR3, as DNA: TGTGCCACCAGGGAGTTGGGGGGCACCGGGGAGCTGTTTTTT. As protein: CATRELGGTGELFF.

This clonotype was seen more than once but under ten times. The V gene is TRBV5-1, the J gene TRBJ2-7, with D perhaps matching TRBD1 (6 bases). This CDR3 spans 13 amino acids. Deletions cut 3 bases from V and 7 bases from J, with 14 bases between. The V gene's germline CDR1 is SGHRS and CDR2 YFSETQ. The CDR3 spells CASSWGLLGEQYF. Here the CDR3 DNA reads TGCGCCAGCAGCTGGGGGCTTCTGGGGGAGCAGTACTTC.

This clonotype was observed at least ten times. The CDR3 nucleotides read TGCGCCAGCAGCTTGAGGGGACTAGCGGCCACAGATACGCAGTATTTT. It is translated as CASSLRGLAATDTQYF. The chain uses TRBV5-1 and TRBJ2-3; 11 positions agree with TRBD2. With 1 base clipped from V and 2 bases from J, the junction kept 3 bases outside the gene matches. The germline gives CDR1 SGHRS, CDR2 YFSETQ. This CDR3 has 16 residues.

V usage is TRBV20-1 and J usage is TRBJ2-7; 7 bases align to TRBD2. Germline CDR1 and CDR2: DFQATT and SNEGSKA (reference sequence). This CDR3 has 19 residues. V trimming: 4 bases; J trimming: 2 bases; junction bases outside the gene matches: 23. The CDR3 here is CSATGPPAGTTPVAYEQYF. CDR3 nucleotide sequence: TGCAGTGCTACGGGGCCCCCAGCGGGAACCACCCCCGTAGCCTACGAGCAGTACTTC.

This clonotype was seen a few times. The rearrangement joins TRBV24-1 to TRBJ1-2; D is unclear. Trimming removed 9 bases at V and 4 bases at J, with 11 bases between. Looked up from germline, CDR1 is KGHDR and CDR2 is SFDVKD. The CDR3 is 12 amino acids. CDR3 sequence: CATHGGVYGYTF. The CDR3 DNA reads as TGTGCCACCCACGGCGGGGTCTATGGCTACACCTTC.

V usage is TRBV10-1 and J usage is TRBJ2-2, with D unclear. Deletions cut 7 bases from V and 0 bases from J, with 6 bases between. The CDR3 is made up of 13 amino acids. Germline V gene data show CDR1 as WNHNN and CDR2 as SYGVQD (reference sequence). CDR3 DNA sequence: TGCGCCAGCATGCCACCGAACACCGGGGAGCTGTTTTTT. This translates into CASMPPNTGELFF.

The chain links TRBV27 to TRBJ2-3; D might be TRBD1 or TRBD2, each matching 5 bases. From germline, CDR1 is MNHEY and CDR2 SMNVEV (reference sequence). The CDR3 loop spans 16 amino acids. Trimming removed 3 bases at V and 2 bases at J, with 15 bases between. CDR3 residues: CASSFRDPDSTDTQYF. CDR3 DNA: TGTGCCAGCAGTTTCCGGGACCCCGATTCCACAGATACGCAGTATTTT.

J is TRBJ1-1 and V is TRBV20-1; D might be TRBD1 (5 bases). Between the trimmed V and J ends, which lost 3 bases and 2 bases, there was a span of 25 bases. Germline loops: CDR1 DFQATT, CDR2 SNEGSKA (reference sequence). The CDR3 totals 18 residues. This CDR3 is CSASSPRGDLPGNTEAFF. As DNA, the CDR3 is TGCAGTGCTAGTTCCCCACGCGGGGACTTACCGGGAAACACTGAAGCTTTCTTT.

This clonotype came up a few times. J is TRBJ1-2 and V is TRBV28; D is undetermined. CDR1 and CDR2 from the germline V gene are MDHEN and SYDVKM. Trimming shortened V by 1 base and J by 3 bases, and 6 bases separated the two germline ends. The CDR3 has 13 residues. This CDR3 is CASSLLADYGYTF. For the CDR3, the DNA is TGTGCCAGCAGTTTATTGGCGGACTATGGCTACACCTTC.